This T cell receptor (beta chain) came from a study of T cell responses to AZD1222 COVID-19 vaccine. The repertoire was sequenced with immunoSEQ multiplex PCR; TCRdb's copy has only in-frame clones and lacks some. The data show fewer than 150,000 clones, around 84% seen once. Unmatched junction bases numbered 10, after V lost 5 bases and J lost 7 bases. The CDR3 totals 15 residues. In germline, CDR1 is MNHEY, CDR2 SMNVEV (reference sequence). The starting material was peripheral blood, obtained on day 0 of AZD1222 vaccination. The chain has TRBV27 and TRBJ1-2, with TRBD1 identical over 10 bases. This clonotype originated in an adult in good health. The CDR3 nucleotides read TGTGCCAGCAGTCACGGGGACAGGGGACCGAGTGGCTACACCTTC. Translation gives CASSHGDRGPSGYTF.